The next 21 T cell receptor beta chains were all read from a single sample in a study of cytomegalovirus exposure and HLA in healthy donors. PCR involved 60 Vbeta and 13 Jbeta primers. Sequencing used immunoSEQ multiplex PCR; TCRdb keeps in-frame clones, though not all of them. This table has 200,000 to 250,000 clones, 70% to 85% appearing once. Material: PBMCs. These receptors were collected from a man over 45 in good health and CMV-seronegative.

In nucleotides, the CDR3 is TGCAGTTACAGGGGCGGCTATGGCTACACCTTC. This codes for CSYRGGYGYTF. This chain links TRBV20-1 with TRBJ1-2, with 7 nucleotides matching TRBD1. From germline, CDR1 is DFQATT and CDR2 SNEGSKA (reference sequence). This CDR3 spans 11 amino acids. V lost 8 bases to trimming and J lost 4 bases; unmatched junction nucleotides: 4.

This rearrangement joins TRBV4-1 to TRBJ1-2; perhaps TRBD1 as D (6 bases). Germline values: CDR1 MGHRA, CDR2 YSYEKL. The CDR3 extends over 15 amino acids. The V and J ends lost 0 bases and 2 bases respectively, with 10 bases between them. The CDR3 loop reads CASSQEWGQNYGYTF. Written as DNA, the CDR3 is TGCGCCAGCAGCCAAGAGTGGGGGCAGAACTATGGCTACACCTTC.

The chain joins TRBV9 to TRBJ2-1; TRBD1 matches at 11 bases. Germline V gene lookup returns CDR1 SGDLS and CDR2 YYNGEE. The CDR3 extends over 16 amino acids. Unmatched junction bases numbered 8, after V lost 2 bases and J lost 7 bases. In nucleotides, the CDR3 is TGTGCCAGCAGCGTTTTCGGACAGGGGGCCCAGAATGAGCAGTTCTTC. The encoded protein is CASSVFGQGAQNEQFF.

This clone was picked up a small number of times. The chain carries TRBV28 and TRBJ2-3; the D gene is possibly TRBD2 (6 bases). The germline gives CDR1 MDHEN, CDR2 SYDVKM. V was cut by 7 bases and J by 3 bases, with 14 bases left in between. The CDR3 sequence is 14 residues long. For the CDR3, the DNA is TGTGCCAGCAACCGGGGAGGCCAGACAGATACGCAGTATTTT. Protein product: CASNRGGQTDTQYF. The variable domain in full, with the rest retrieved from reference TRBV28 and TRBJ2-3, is DVKVTQSSRYLVKRTGEKVFLECVQDMDHENMFWYRQDPGLGLRLIYFSYDVKMKEKGDIPEGYSVSREKKERFSLILESASTNQTSMYLCASNRGGQTDTQYFGPGTRLTVL.

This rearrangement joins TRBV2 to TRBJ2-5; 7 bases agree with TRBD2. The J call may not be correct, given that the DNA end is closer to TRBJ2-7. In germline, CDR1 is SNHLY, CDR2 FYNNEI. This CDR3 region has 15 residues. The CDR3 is CASSDLGGKTYEQYF. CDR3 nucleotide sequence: TGTGCCAGCAGTGACCTGGGGGGGAAAACCTACGAGCAGTACTTC.

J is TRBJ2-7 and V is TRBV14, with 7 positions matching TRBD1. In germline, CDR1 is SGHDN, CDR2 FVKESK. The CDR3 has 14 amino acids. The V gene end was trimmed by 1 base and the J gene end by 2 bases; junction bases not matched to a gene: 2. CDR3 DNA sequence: TGTGCCAGCAGCCAAGCGACAGGGACCTACGAGCAGTACTTC. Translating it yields CASSQATGTYEQYF.

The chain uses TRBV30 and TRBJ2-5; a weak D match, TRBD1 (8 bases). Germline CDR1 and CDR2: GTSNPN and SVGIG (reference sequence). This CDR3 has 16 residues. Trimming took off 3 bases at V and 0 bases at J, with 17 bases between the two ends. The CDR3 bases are TGTGCCTGGAGGCACAGGGGGGGGTTGTACCAAGAGACCCAGTACTTC. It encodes CAWRHRGGLYQETQYF.

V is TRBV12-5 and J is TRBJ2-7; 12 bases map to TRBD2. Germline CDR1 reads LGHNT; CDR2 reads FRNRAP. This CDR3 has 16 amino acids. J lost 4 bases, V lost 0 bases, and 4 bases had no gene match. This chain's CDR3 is CASGLVTGTSGYEQYF. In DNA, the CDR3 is TGTGCTAGTGGTTTGGTGACCGGGACTAGCGGGTACGAGCAGTACTTC.

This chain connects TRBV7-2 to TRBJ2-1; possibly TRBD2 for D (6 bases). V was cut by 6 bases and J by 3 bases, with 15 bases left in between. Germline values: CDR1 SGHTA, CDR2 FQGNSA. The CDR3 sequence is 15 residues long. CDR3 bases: TGTGCCAGCAGACCTTCGGAGGGCGACTACAATGAGCAGTTCTTC. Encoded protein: CASRPSEGDYNEQFF.

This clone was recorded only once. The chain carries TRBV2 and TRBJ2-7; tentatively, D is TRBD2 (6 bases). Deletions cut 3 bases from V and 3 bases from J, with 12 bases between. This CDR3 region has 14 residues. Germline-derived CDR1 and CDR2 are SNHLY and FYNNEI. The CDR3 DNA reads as TGTGCCAGCAGTGAGGGCCCGGGAGACTACGAGCAGTACTTC. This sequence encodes CASSEGPGDYEQYF.

This CDR3 is CASSARGSNEQFF. The CDR3 DNA is TGTGCCAGCAGCGCTCGAGGGAGCAATGAGCAGTTCTTC. V and J are TRBV9 and TRBJ2-1, with D perhaps TRBD2 (5 bases). The CDR3 is 13 residues long. Trimming stripped 3 bases from V and 6 bases from J, with 10 bases between. Germline assignment: CDR1 SGDLS and CDR2 YYNGEE.

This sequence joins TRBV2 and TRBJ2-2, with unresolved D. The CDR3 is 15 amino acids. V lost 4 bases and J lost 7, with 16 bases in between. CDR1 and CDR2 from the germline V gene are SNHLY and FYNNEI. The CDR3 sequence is CASSVLAGKLGELFF. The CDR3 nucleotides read TGTGCCAGCAGTGTTTTGGCAGGAAAACTCGGGGAGCTGTTTTTT.

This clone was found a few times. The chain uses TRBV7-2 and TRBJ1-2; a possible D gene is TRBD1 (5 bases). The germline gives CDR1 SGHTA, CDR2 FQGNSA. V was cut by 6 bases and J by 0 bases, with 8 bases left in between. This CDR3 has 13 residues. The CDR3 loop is CASRPGSNYGYTF. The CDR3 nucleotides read TGTGCCAGCAGGCCAGGGTCTAACTATGGCTACACCTTC.

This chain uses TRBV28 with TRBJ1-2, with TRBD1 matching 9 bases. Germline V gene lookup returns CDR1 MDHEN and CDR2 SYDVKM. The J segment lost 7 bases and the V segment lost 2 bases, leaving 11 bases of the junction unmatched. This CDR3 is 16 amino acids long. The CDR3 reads CASSLTPGQGRSGYTF. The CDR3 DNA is TGTGCCAGCAGTTTAACTCCGGGACAGGGTCGAAGTGGCTACACCTTC.

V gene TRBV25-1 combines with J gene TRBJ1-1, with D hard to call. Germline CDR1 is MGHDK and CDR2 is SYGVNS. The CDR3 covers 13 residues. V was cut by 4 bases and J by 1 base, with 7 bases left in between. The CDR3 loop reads CASSVEENTEAFF. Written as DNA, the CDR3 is TGTGCCAGCAGTGTGGAGGAGAACACTGAAGCTTTCTTT. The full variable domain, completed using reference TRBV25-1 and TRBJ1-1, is EADIYQTPRYLVIGTGKKITLECSQTMGHDKMYWYQQDPGMELHLIHYSYGVNSTEKGDLSSESTVSRIRTEHFPLTLESARPSHTSQYLCASSVEENTEAFFGQGTRLTVV.

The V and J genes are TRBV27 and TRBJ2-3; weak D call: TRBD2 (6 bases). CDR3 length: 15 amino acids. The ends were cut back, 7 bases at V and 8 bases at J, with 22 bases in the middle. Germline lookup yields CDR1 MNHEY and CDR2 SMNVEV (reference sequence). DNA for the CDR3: TGTGCCAGCAATTGGGCGGGACTGGAAGTTGGTACGCAGTATTTT. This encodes CASNWAGLEVGTQYF.

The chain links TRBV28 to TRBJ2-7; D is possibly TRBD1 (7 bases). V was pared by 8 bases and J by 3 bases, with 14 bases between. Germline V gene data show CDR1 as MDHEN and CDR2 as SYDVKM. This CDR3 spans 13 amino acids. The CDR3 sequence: CASGRQGGYEQYF. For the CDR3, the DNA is TGTGCCAGCGGCCGGCAGGGGGGCTACGAGCAGTACTTC.

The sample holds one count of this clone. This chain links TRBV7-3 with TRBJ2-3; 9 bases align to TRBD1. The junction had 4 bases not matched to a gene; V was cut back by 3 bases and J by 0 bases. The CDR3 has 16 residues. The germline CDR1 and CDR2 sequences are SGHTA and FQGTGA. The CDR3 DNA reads TGTGCCAGCAGCTTCGGGACAGGGTTGAGCACAGATACGCAGTATTTT. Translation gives CASSFGTGLSTDTQYF.

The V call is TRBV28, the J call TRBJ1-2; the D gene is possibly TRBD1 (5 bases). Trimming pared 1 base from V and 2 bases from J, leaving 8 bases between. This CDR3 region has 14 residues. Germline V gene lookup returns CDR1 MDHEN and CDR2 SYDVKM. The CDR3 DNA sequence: TGTGCCAGCAGTTTATCGCAGGGAAACTATGGCTACACCTTC. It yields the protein CASSLSQGNYGYTF.

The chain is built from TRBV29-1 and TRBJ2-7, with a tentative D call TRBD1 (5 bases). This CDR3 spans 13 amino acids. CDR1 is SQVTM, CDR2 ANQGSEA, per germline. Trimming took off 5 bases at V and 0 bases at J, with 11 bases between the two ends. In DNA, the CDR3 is TGCAGCGTTAAGGGGTGGTCCTCCTACGAGCAGTACTTC. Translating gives CSVKGWSSYEQYF.

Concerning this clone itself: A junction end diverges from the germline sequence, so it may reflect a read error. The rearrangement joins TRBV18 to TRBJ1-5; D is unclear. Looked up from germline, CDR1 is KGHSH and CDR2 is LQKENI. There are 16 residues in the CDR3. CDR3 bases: TGTGCTAGCTCACCACCGAGCCTGGTGGGCAATCAGCCCCAGCATTTT. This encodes CASSPPSLVGNQPQHF.